Listed below are T cell receptor beta chains from one sample, sequenced in a study of blood T cell repertoires in COVID-19. The repertoire was sequenced with immunoSEQ multiplex PCR; TCRdb's copy has only in-frame clones and lacks some. This table has about 120,000 clones, 88% appearing once. Sequences were obtained from peripheral blood. The source is a woman older than 75 with acute or convalescent COVID-19. CDR3s include the opening cysteine and the closing phenylalanine or tryptophan. Fields, in order: clone size, D gene, V gene, J gene, CDR3 protein, CDR3 DNA. A D gene is named only where the DNA matches it firmly. Size is omitted from some rows. Given values are once, few, many or a class for expanded clones.

>NA|NA|TRBV18|TRBJ1-6
CASSGNDGGYSPLHF
TGTGCCAGCTCAGGGAACGACGGAGGATATTCACCCCTCCACTTT
>few|TRBD2|TRBV7-3|TRBJ2-2
CASSLMRGGGTGELFF
TGTGCCAGCAGCTTAATGAGGGGCGGGGGCACCGGGGAGCTGTTTTTT
>NA|TRBD1|TRBV5-1|TRBJ2-3
CASSLGQGNTDTQYF
TGCGCCAGCAGCTTGGGACAGGGGAATACAGATACGCAGTATTTT
>NA|NA|TRBV2|TRBJ2-3
CASRQREKTDTQYF
TGTGCCAGCAGGCAAAGGGAGAAGACAGATACGCAGTATTTT
>NA|NA|TRBV25-1|TRBJ1-6
CASRPDSLFYNSPLHF
TGTGCCAGCAGACCCGACAGTCTCTTCTATAATTCACCCCTCCACTTT
>NA|NA|TRBV6-5|TRBJ2-7
CASSPQGFTYEQYF
TGTGCCAGCAGTCCACAGGGTTTTACCTACGAGCAGTACTTC
>NA|NA|TRBV18|TRBJ1-1
CASSPSMAGITEAFF
TGTGCCAGCTCACCAAGTATGGCAGGGATCACTGAAGCTTTCTTT
>NA|NA|TRBV5-8|TRBJ2-5
CASSPWGGQQTQYF
TGTGCCAGCAGCCCCTGGGGAGGTCAGCAGACCCAGTACTTC
>NA|NA|TRBV6-5|TRBJ2-5
CASSYSVVDQETQYF
TGTGCCAGCAGTTACTCGGTAGTGGACCAAGAGACCCAGTACTTC
>NA|TRBD2|TRBV28|TRBJ2-1
CASSLAGGYEQFF
TGTGCCAGCAGTTTAGCGGGAGGGTATGAGCAGTTCTTC
>NA|TRBD2|TRBV6-2/TRBV6-3|TRBJ2-7
CASSYSGFSGRGSSSYEQYF
TGTGCCAGCAGTTACTCGGGGTTTAGCGGGAGAGGATCGAGCTCCTACGAGCAGTACTTC
>NA|TRBD1|TRBV2|TRBJ1-1
CASSETGGTEAFF
TGTGCCAGCAGTGAGACAGGGGGCACTGAAGCTTTCTTT
>NA|TRBD1|TRBV29-1|TRBJ1-2
CSAGQGRGYGYTF
TGCAGCGCTGGACAGGGAAGGGGCTATGGCTACACCTTC
>NA|NA|TRBV19|TRBJ2-5
CASSRQVQETQYF
TGTGCCAGTAGTAGACAGGTTCAGGAGACCCAGTACTTC
>NA|NA|TRBV2|TRBJ2-7
CASSEGGIVSF
TGTGCCAGCAGTGAAGGAGGGATAGTAAGCTTC
>NA|TRBD1|TRBV6-2/TRBV6-3|TRBJ2-3
CASSYEGQGARTDTQYF
TGTGCCAGCAGTTACGAAGGACAGGGGGCGAGGACAGATACGCAGTATTTT
>NA|NA|TRBV19|TRBJ2-5
CASSTSRETQYF
TGTGCCAGTAGTACTAGCCGAGAGACCCAGTACTTC
>NA|NA|TRBV7-8|TRBJ1-3
CASSLQPRGGNTIYF
TGTGCCAGCAGCTTACAGCCCAGAGGCGGGAACACCATATATTTT
>NA|NA|TRBV7-9|TRBJ2-2
CASSPTRSREKDTGELFF
TGTGCCAGCAGCCCTACCAGGTCCCGGGAGAAGGACACCGGGGAGCTGTTTTTT
>NA|NA|TRBV6-5|TRBJ1-5
CASSYSSRQPQHF
TGTGCCAGCAGTTACTCGAGTAGACAGCCCCAGCATTTT
>NA|TRBD1|TRBV29-1|TRBJ2-7
CSVGTGQGVYEQYF
TGCAGCGTTGGTACAGGACAGGGGGTATACGAGCAGTACTTC
>NA|TRBD1|TRBV3-1/TRBV3-2|TRBJ2-3
CASSQDMRGRGTF
TGTGCCAGCAGCCAAGATATGAGGGGGCGAGGGACATTT
>NA|TRBD1|TRBV5-4|TRBJ1-5
CALCGQGVRDQPQHF
TGTGCCCTATGCGGACAGGGGGTGAGGGATCAGCCCCAGCATTTT
>NA|NA|TRBV2|TRBJ1-2
CASSVLTNSHYGYTF
TGTGCCAGCAGTGTCTTGACAAACTCGCACTATGGCTACACCTTC
>NA|NA|TRBV12-2|TRBJ2-5
CASRFRLGETQYF
TGTGCAAGTCGCTTTAGACTAGGAGAGACCCAGTACTTC
>NA|TRBD1|TRBV19|TRBJ1-2
CASSIDRGSNYGYTF
TGTGCCAGTAGTATCGACAGGGGGAGTAACTATGGCTACACCTTC
>once|NA|TRBV19|TRBJ2-5
CASSIGDRLQETQYF
TGTGCCAGTAGTATTGGTGATAGGTTACAGGAGACCCAGTACTTC
>NA|NA|TRBV20-1|TRBJ2-3
CSARAGHTQYF
TGCAGTGCTAGAGCAGGGCATACGCAGTATTTT
>NA|TRBD2|TRBV24-1|TRBJ2-1
CATSGRDEQFF
TGTGCCACCTCAGGGAGGGATGAGCAGTTCTTC
>NA|NA|TRBV6-2/TRBV6-3|TRBJ2-3
CASSYNTRRLSTDTQYF
TGTGCCAGCAGTTACAATACTAGACGACTTAGCACAGATACGCAGTATTTT
>NA|TRBD2|TRBV5-1|TRBJ2-5
CASSWWGLAGVETQYF
TGCGCCAGCAGCTGGTGGGGACTAGCGGGAGTTGAGACCCAGTACTTC
>NA|TRBD1|TRBV18|TRBJ2-3
CASSLDRGASTDTQYF
TGTGCCAGCTCTCTCGACAGGGGTGCTAGCACAGATACGCAGTATTTT
>NA|NA|TRBV7-3|TRBJ2-2
CASSLTVTANTGELFF
TGTGCCAGCAGCTTAACGGTGACAGCAAACACCGGGGAGCTGTTTTTT
>NA|NA|TRBV12-3/TRBV12-4|TRBJ2-1
CASSLLAVVQFF
TGTGCCAGCAGTTTACTAGCTGTAGTGCAGTTCTTC
>NA|NA|TRBV15|TRBJ1-4
CATSRDRGTWNEKLFF
TGTGCCACCAGCAGAGATCGGGGGACCTGGAATGAAAAACTGTTTTTT
>NA|TRBD1|TRBV19|TRBJ2-3
CASKGAATYSTDTQYF
TGTGCCAGTAAGGGGGCAGCGACTTATTCCACAGATACGCAGTATTTT
>NA|NA|TRBV5-1|TRBJ1-2
CASSLDTDYGYTF
TGCGCCAGCAGCTTGGACACCGACTATGGCTACACCTTC
>NA|TRBD1|TRBV5-8|TRBJ1-1
CASSWTGGGVAFF
TGTGCCAGCAGCTGGACAGGGGGCGGGGTAGCTTTCTTT
>NA|NA|TRBV7-9|TRBJ1-3
CASSFGSGNTIYF
TGTGCCAGCAGCTTCGGCTCTGGAAACACCATATATTTT
>few|NA|TRBV5-5|TRBJ1-5
CASSLDRLPNQPQHF
TGTGCCAGCAGCTTGGATCGGTTACCTAATCAGCCCCAGCATTTT
>NA|NA|TRBV3-1/TRBV3-2|TRBJ1-1
CASSQEGGRGITEAFF
TGTGCCAGCAGCCAAGAGGGTGGCAGGGGAATCACTGAAGCTTTCTTT
>NA|NA|TRBV7-8|TRBJ2-3
CASSLRLDPDTQYF
TGTGCCAGCAGTCTCCGACTAGACCCAGATACGCAGTATTTT